The clone carrying this T cell receptor (beta chain) was observed a few times. Indicated treatment: roughly 19 received Ad26.COV2.S at low or high dose, single or two shots; about five received placebo; per-sample allocation not given. Collection of the samples took place on day 63 after the first injection of vaccine or placebo. The shot given was an Ad26 vector that makes Wuhan-strain SARS-CoV-2 spike. This CDR3 has 14 amino acids. The V gene's germline CDR1 is SGHRS and CDR2 YFSETQ. V gave up 4 bases and J gave up 1 base, with 11 bases separating them. Method: immunoSEQ multiplex PCR; TCRdb's copy keeps in-frame clones and lacks some. The data show hundreds of thousands of clones, about 88% seen once. The data were taken from a study of Ad26.COV2.S vaccination and SARS-CoV-2 variants. Looking at the study overall: Once, or twice with 56 days between doses, Ad26.COV2.S was given intramuscularly.

The material sequenced was peripheral blood, taken in a trial of Ad26.COV2.S vaccine versus placebo. V is TRBV5-1 and J is TRBJ1-1; D is perhaps TRBD1 (5 bases). The source of this sequence is a person aged 18-60 years who received the Ad26.COV2.S COVID-19 vaccine or a placebo. CDR3 residues: CASSPGAANTEAFF. In nucleotides, the CDR3 is TGCGCCAGCAGCCCCGGGGCAGCGAACACTGAAGCTTTCTTT.